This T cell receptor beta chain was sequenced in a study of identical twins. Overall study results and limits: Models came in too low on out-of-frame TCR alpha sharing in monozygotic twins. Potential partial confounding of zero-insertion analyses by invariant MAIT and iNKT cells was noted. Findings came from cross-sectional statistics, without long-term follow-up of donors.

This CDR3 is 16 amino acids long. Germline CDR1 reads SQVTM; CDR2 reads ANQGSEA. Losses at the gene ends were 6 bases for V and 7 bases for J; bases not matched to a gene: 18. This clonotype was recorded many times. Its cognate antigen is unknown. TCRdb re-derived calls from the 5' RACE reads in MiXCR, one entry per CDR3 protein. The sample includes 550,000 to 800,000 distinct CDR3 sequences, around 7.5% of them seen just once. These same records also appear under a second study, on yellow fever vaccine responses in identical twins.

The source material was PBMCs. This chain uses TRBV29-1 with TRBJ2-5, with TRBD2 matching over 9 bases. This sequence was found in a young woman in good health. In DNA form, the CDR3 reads TGCAGCGTGGGGAACGAAGGCGGGGGGGCCTTATGGACCCAGTACTTC. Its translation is CSVGNEGGGALWTQYF. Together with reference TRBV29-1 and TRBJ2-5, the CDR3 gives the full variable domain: SAVISQKPSRDICQRGTSLTIQCQVDSQVTMMFWYRQQPGQSLTLIATANQGSEATYESGFVIDKFPISRPNLTFSTLTVSNMSPEDSSIYLCSVGNEGGGALWTQYFGPGTRLLVL.